This T cell receptor beta chain was captured in a study of blood T cells in healthy people across ages. The use of a sample-barcoded 5' primer and a J-beta primer mix characterized a second PCR of roughly 6 to 11 cycles. Each sample yielded at least 3 million CDR3-containing paired-end reads. One entry per CDR3 protein results from TCRdb running MiXCR on the 5' RACE reads. The data show 710,000 or so distinct CDR3 sequences, with around a fifth seen just once and about 20% held by the top ten. The CDR3 spans 15 residues. Germline loops: CDR1 ENHRY, CDR2 SYGVKD. V shed 1 base, J shed 6 bases, and the junction held 6 bases outside the gene matches.

The TCR was taken from a man in his 70s in good health. The material sequenced was blood. V gene TRBV10-3 combines with J gene TRBJ2-7, with TRBD2 matching 10 bases. In DNA form, the CDR3 reads TGTGCCATCAGTGAGTTGAGCGGGGGGGCTTCCGAGCAGTACTTC. Amino acid sequence: CAISELSGGASEQYF.